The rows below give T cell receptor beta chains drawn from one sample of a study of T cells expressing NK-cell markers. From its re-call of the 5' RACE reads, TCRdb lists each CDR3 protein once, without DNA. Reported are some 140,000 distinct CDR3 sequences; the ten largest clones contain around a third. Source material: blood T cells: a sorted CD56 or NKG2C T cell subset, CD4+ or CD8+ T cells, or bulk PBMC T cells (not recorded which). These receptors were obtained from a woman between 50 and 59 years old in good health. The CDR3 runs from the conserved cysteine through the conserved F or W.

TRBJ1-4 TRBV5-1 CASSLEGGASNEKLFF
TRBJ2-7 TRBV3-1 CASSQDPGTPYEQYF
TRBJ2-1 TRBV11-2 CASSLDPSSYNEQFF
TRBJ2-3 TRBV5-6 CASSSASGRDPDTQYF
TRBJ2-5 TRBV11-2 CASSSETVQETQYF
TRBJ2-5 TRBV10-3 CAISEGSQETQYF
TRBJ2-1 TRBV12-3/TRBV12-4 CASSDFLGLAGGEQFF
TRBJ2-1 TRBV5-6 CASSSAPFNEQFF
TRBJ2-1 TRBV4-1 CASSPGGAPTYNEQFF
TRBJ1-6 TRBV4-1 CASSQVGNSPLHF
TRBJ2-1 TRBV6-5 CASSYPGSSRYEQFF
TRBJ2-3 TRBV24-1 CATSDPFRSSFSTDTQYF
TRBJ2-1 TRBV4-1 CASSPDRDTNNEQFF
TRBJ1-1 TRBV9 CASSVRQEWDTEAFF
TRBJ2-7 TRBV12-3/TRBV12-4 CASNGFGEQYF
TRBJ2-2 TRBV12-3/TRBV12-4 CASSRAGELFF
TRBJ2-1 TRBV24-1 CATSDFRGGVSDDEQFF
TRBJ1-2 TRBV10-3 CAISDMGESGYTF
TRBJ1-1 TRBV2 CASSEVRTEVEAFF
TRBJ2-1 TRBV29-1 CSVEGGNLYNEQFF
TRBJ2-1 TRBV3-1 CASSLGRLYNEQFF
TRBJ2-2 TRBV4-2 CASLGEAGELFF
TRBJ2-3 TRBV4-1 CASSDINPTDTQYF
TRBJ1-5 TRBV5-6 CASSLFLGSTGPQNQPQHF
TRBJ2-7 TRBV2 CASKRAGGLEQYF
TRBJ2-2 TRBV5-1 CASSLGGLAWRIGELFF
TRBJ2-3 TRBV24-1 CATSDSGLGLLDTQYF
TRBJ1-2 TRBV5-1 CASSPGANYGYTF
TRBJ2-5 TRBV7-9 CASSSPMTTGGRVGVETQYF
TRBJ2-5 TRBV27 CASSSSRLAETQETQYF
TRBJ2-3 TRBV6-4 CASSEGTGSTDTQYF
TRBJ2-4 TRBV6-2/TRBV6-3 CASSQDKNIQYF
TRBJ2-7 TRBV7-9 CASSFGRADEQYF
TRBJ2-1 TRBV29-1 CSVYGGLAGQSNEQFF
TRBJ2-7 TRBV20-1 CSARASGRSYEQYF
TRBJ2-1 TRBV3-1 CASSQGTGNNEQFF
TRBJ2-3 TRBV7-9 CASKKLAGEDTQYF
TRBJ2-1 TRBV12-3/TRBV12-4 CASIADGNEQFF
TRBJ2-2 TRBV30 CAWGTQVTGELFF
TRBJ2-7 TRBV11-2 CASSRLRGTGFYEQYF
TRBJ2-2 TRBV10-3 CAISTRQDTGELFF
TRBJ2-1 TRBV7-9 CASSLEAGVHNEQFF
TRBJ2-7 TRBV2 CARGQESSYEQYF
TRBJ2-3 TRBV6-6 CASDSVGGGTDTQYF
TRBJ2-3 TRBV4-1 CASSQETGRSTDTQYF
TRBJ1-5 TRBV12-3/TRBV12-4 CASSLLGTGSEPQHF
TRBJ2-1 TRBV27 CASSLVWGNEQFF
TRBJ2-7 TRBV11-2 CASTSWEHEQYF
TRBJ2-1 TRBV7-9 CASSPVAGGLLYNEQFF
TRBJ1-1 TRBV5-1 CASSLGEGMNTEAFF
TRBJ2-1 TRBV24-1 CATSDFLGEQFF
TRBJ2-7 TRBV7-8 CASSPRLSSGPYEQYF
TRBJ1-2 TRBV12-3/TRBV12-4 CASSLQGGYTF
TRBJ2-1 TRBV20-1 CSATRQGGSYNEQFF
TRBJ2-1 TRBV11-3 CASSLWTSGLDEQFF
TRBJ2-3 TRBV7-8 CASSLRVAVDDTQYF
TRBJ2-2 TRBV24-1 CATSDLPGTGSTGELFF
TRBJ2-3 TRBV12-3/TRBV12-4 CASSSGAPVGDTQYF
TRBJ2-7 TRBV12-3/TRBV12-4 CASSHYREPYEQYF
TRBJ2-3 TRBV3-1 CASSQEGGTDTQYF